The rows below give T cell receptor beta chains drawn from one sample of a study of OX40 agonist ivuxolimab in advanced cancers. TCRdb keeps only in-frame clones here, not all; method: immunoSEQ multiplex PCR. The repertoire holds some 38,000 clones, with approximately 90% as singletons. Material: CD4+ or CD8+ T cells sorted from blood, obtained in a trial of the OX40 agonist ivuxolimab. The receptors derive from an adult with an advanced solid tumor such as melanoma, head and neck, liver or kidney cancer. The CDR3 runs from the conserved cysteine through the conserved F or W. The D gene is left open where the match is weak. Rows may omit the clone size; those that give it use once, few, many or a size class.

clone_size,j_call,v_call,d_call,cdr3_nt,cdr3_aa
once,TRBJ1-6,TRBV7-6,.,TGTGCCAGCAGCCTTGCCCCCAACAGGGAAAGGGGTTCACCCCTCCACTTT,CASSLAPNRERGSPLHF
.,TRBJ1-3,TRBV6-1,.,TGTGCCAGCGGAGACCTAAGACCCCTATATTTT,CASGDLRPLYF
.,TRBJ2-7,TRBV25-1,.,TGTGCCAGCAGTGATTTGACGGGGCCTAGGTCCTACGAGCAGTACTTC,CASSDLTGPRSYEQYF
.,TRBJ2-2,TRBV28,.,TGTGCCAGCGGGGGGTACACCGGGGAGCTGTTTTTT,CASGGYTGELFF
once,TRBJ2-2,TRBV19,TRBD1,TGTGCCAGTAGTATTATCGGGACAGGGGGCACCGGGGAGCTGTTTTTT,CASSIIGTGGTGELFF
.,TRBJ2-7,TRBV4-1,.,TGCGCCAGCAGCCAAGGTCACGGCTACGAGCAGTACTTC,CASSQGHGYEQYF
.,TRBJ2-1,TRBV6-1,.,TGTGCCAGCAGTGACACAGGGAATGAGCAGTTCTTC,CASSDTGNEQFF
.,TRBJ2-3,TRBV14,.,TGTGCCAGCAGCCAAGCCGGCAGCTACACAGATACGCAGTATTTT,CASSQAGSYTDTQYF
.,TRBJ1-1,TRBV4-2,.,TGTGCCAGCAGCCTAGGGACACTGAACACTGAAGCTTTCTTT,CASSLGTLNTEAFF
.,TRBJ2-6,TRBV6-6,.,TGTGCCAGCAGAGGTTACTCTGGGGCCAACGTCCTGACTTTC,CASRGYSGANVLTF
.,TRBJ1-1,TRBV27,TRBD1,TGTGCCAGCAGCCGGACAGGGGCTGAAGCTTTCTTT,CASSRTGAEAFF
.,TRBJ1-5,TRBV28,.,TGTGCCAGCAGATGGGACAATTATAGCAATCAGCCCCAGCATTTT,CASRWDNYSNQPQHF
once,TRBJ2-7,TRBV27,.,TGTGCCAGCAGTTTAGCAAGGGCCTACGAGCAGTACTTC,CASSLARAYEQYF
.,TRBJ2-1,TRBV4-3,.,TGCGCCAGCAGCCAAGAAATCGGGGGGACAGGCCGCACACTCGAGGAGCAGTTCTTC,CASSQEIGGTGRTLEEQFF
.,TRBJ2-3,TRBV9,TRBD2,TGTGCCAGCAGCGAGGGCGGGGGGAACACAGATACGCAGTATTTT,CASSEGGGNTDTQYF
.,TRBJ1-2,TRBV6-5,.,TGTGCCAGCAGCGGACAGAACTATGGCTACACCTTC,CASSGQNYGYTF
.,TRBJ2-7,TRBV5-6,TRBD1,TGTGCCAGCAGCTTTTACAGGGGGCTCGAGCAGTACTTC,CASSFYRGLEQYF
.,TRBJ1-6,TRBV28,.,TGTGCCAGCAGTTTTCAGGAATATAATTCACCCCTCCACTTT,CASSFQEYNSPLHF
.,TRBJ1-2,TRBV2,.,TGTGCCAGCAGTGAGAGGGGGGCGCTCTTATTTCGGGGCTACACCTTC,CASSERGALLFRGYTF
.,TRBJ2-1,TRBV6-5,TRBD1,TGTGCCAGCAGTCTAGACAGGGTCGCCTACAATGAGCAGTTCTTC,CASSLDRVAYNEQFF
.,TRBJ1-5,TRBV2,.,TGTGCCAGCGGGGGAGGAGGGGACTATCAGCCCCAGCATTTT,CASGGGGDYQPQHF
.,TRBJ1-2,TRBV6-4,.,TGTGCCAGCAACCCCGACTCGGGCCTCCCTAACTATGGCTACACCTTC,CASNPDSGLPNYGYTF
.,TRBJ1-2,TRBV30,.,TGTGCCTGCCGTCCAACAAGCAACTATGGCTACACCTTC,CACRPTSNYGYTF
.,TRBJ1-4,TRBV29-1,.,TGCAGCGCCGACGAACCGTCACAGAAAACCCCAACTAATGAAAAACTGTTTTTT,CSADEPSQKTPTNEKLFF
.,TRBJ2-3,TRBV7-2,TRBD2,TGTGCCAGCAGCTTAGTCCCTAGCGGGGGGGGAACAGATACGCAGTATTTT,CASSLVPSGGGTDTQYF
.,TRBJ2-2,TRBV6-1,.,TGTGCCAGCAGTGCATTAATTCGAGCCCCGGGACAACAGAACACCGGGGAGCTGTTTTTT,CASSALIRAPGQQNTGELFF
.,TRBJ2-7,TRBV2,.,TGTGCCAGCAGTGAAGAGATGGACAGTTCCTACGAGCAGTACTTC,CASSEEMDSSYEQYF
.,TRBJ1-5,TRBV4-3,TRBD1,TGCGCCAGCAGCCAGGGGGACAGCGTCAATCAGCCCCAGCATTTT,CASSQGDSVNQPQHF
.,TRBJ2-3,TRBV4-1,TRBD2,TGCGCCAGCAGCCTCCAGGGGCGGGGGGTCACAGATACGCAGTATTTT,CASSLQGRGVTDTQYF
.,TRBJ1-3,TRBV28,.,TGTGCCAGCTGCGACAGAGGAAACACCATATATTTT,CASCDRGNTIYF
few,TRBJ1-6,TRBV4-1,TRBD1,TGCGCCACAAAGGCCACGGGACAGGGAAATTCACCCCTCCACTTT,CATKATGQGNSPLHF
.,TRBJ2-3,TRBV27,.,TGTGCCAGCAGCCATAGCCCAGATACGCAGTATTTT,CASSHSPDTQYF
.,TRBJ1-4,TRBV27,.,TGTGCCAGCAGCCCGGTCTCGGGTGAAAAACTGTTTTTT,CASSPVSGEKLFF
.,TRBJ1-2,TRBV1,.,TGCACCAGCAGACTGAGTGGTGGCTACACCTTC,CTSRLSGGYTF
once,TRBJ2-7,TRBV4-1,.,TGCGCCAGCAGGCCCGGGACCGGCTACGAGCAGTACTTC,CASRPGTGYEQYF
.,TRBJ2-3,TRBV6-1,TRBD2,TGTGCCAGCAGTGGGGCTAGCGGGGGTATTTGGAATCCAGATACGCAGTATTTT,CASSGASGGIWNPDTQYF
.,TRBJ2-7,TRBV6-5,.,TGTGCCAGCAGCCCCGTAAGCCCCACGTGGTTTGAGCAGTACTTC,CASSPVSPTWFEQYF
.,TRBJ2-1,TRBV5-4,.,TGTGCCAGCAGCTTGAGTCAGAACAATGAGCAGTTCTTC,CASSLSQNNEQFF
.,TRBJ2-5,TRBV19,.,TGTGCCAGTAGTATCCCGACGGGAGAGACCCAGTACTTC,CASSIPTGETQYF
.,TRBJ2-2,TRBV6-6,.,TGTGCCAGCGAGAGGGACACCGGGGAGCTGTTTTTT,CASERDTGELFF
.,TRBJ1-5,TRBV4-1,.,TGCGCCAGCAGCCAAGATTTCAGGGGTGACCAGCCCCAGCATTTT,CASSQDFRGDQPQHF
.,TRBJ2-1,TRBV6-1,TRBD2,TGTGCCAGCAGTGACTATAGCGGGGGGAACAATGAGCAGTTCTTC,CASSDYSGGNNEQFF
.,TRBJ1-1,TRBV7-2,TRBD1,TGTGCCAGCAGCTCCCGATCAGGGGGGGAGAACACTGAAGCTTTCTTT,CASSSRSGGENTEAFF
.,TRBJ1-4,TRBV2,.,TGTGCCAGCAGCTTAAAACTGTTTTTT,CASSLKLFF
once,TRBJ1-1,TRBV6-5,.,TGTGCCAGCAGTCCTCAGGGTACTGAAGCTTTCTTT,CASSPQGTEAFF
.,TRBJ1-3,TRBV18,.,TGTGCCAGCTCACCTCAGACCGGAAACACCATATATTTT,CASSPQTGNTIYF
.,TRBJ1-1,TRBV11-3,.,TGTGCCAGCAGCCTAGGGGGGAACACTGAAGCTTTCTTT,CASSLGGNTEAFF
once,TRBJ1-5,TRBV18,.,TGTGCCAGCTCACCGGAAGGAAGGAGGACTGCTTCGGGTCAGCCCCAGCATTTT,CASSPEGRRTASGQPQHF
once,TRBJ2-3,TRBV19,TRBD1,TGTGCCAGTAGTATGAGGGGGCTGCCTGGGGATACGCAGTATTTT,CASSMRGLPGDTQYF
once,TRBJ2-3,TRBV28,.,TGTGCCAGCAGTTTACCCAGGGTTACGACGGGAGATACGCAGTATTTT,CASSLPRVTTGDTQYF
.,TRBJ2-3,TRBV18,.,TGTGCCAGCGCACCTGAGACAGCAGGTTCAGATACGCAGTATTTT,CASAPETAGSDTQYF
.,TRBJ2-7,TRBV5-5,.,TGTGCCAGTCTCGCCACCAGGGATCTCTCCGAGCAGTACTTC,CASLATRDLSEQYF
.,TRBJ2-3,TRBV5-1,.,TGCGCCAGCAGCCCAGAAGGCGCAGATACGCAGTATTTT,CASSPEGADTQYF